These 26 T cell receptor beta chains share one sample of origin, sequenced in a study of blood T cell repertoires in COVID-19. The repertoire was sequenced with immunoSEQ multiplex PCR; TCRdb's copy has only in-frame clones and lacks some. The data show around 300,000 clones, around 90% seen once. The sequencing input was PBMCs or T cells enriched from blood (not recorded which). The receptors here all came from a middle-aged woman who had recovered from COVID-19.

V usage is TRBV28 and J usage is TRBJ2-3, with D possibly TRBD2 on 6 matching bases. CDR1 and CDR2 from the germline V gene are MDHEN and SYDVKM. V lost 7 bases and J lost 0, with 11 bases in between. The CDR3 has 14 residues. The DNA for the CDR3 is TGTGCCAGCAAGGCGGGAACTAGCACAGATACGCAGTATTTT. Translating it yields CASKAGTSTDTQYF.

In its sample, this clone was seen a few times. The chain recombines TRBV20-1 with TRBJ1-2; D gene unclear. V lost 5 bases, J lost 4 bases, and 8 bases lay in between. Germline CDR1 reads DFQATT; CDR2 reads SNEGSKA (reference sequence). There are 11 residues in the CDR3. CDR3 in amino acids: CSAGRGYGYTF. CDR3 coding DNA: TGCAGTGCTGGACGGGGCTATGGCTACACCTTC.

This chain links TRBV21-1 with TRBJ1-5; the table's D gene call, TRBD1, was not cross checked with the DNA. TRBV21-1 is a pseudogene segment. The CDR3 has 21 residues. The CDR3 spells CASNTTAGRQGPQGVNQPQHF. CDR3 sequence (DNA): TGTGCCAGCAATACTACAGCCGGGAGACAGGGGCCACAAGGGGTTAATCAGCCCCAGCATTTT.

This clone appeared once. The chain carries TRBV3-1 (or the pseudogene TRBV3-2) and TRBJ2-3; D possibly corresponds to TRBD2 (6 bases). The V end was cut by 4 bases, the J end by 0 bases, with 11 bases between. Germline-derived CDR1 and CDR2 are LGHDT and YNNKEL (reference sequence). The CDR3 is 15 residues long. CDR3 in DNA: TGTGCCAGCAGCCTTAGCGGACCTAGCACAGATACGCAGTATTTT. The encoded protein is CASSLSGPSTDTQYF.

The chain combines TRBV21-1 with TRBJ2-1; TRBD1, the table's D call, was not compared with the DNA. TRBV21-1 is noted as a pseudogene. This CDR3 comprises 15 residues. In nucleotides, the CDR3 is TGTGCCAGCAGCTCCCGTAGGACAGCCCTCTCGGGGCAGTTCTTC. It encodes CASSSRRTALSGQFF.

This chain joins TRBV5-8 and TRBJ2-1, with TRBD1 matching over 8 bases. V trimming: 4 bases; J trimming: 8 bases; junction bases outside the gene matches: 8. This CDR3 has 14 residues. CDR1 is SGHTS and CDR2 is YDEGEE in the germline V gene. CDR3 sequence reads: CASSPGQAGDEQFF. As DNA, the CDR3 is TGTGCCAGCAGCCCGGGACAGGCCGGGGATGAGCAGTTCTTC.

This chain connects TRBV5-1 to TRBJ1-4; TRBD1 aligns across 7 bases. Looked up from germline, CDR1 is SGHRS and CDR2 is YFSETQ. Trimming cost V 3 bases and J 8 bases; bases outside gene matches: 7. The CDR3 covers 14 residues. CDR3 DNA sequence: TGCGCCAGCAGCTCGGGACAGCAGGGGGAAAAACTGTTTTTT. Residues: CASSSGQQGEKLFF.

The J gene is TRBJ1-5, the V gene TRBV6-1; 8 nucleotides agree with TRBD1. V gave up 3 bases and J gave up 6 bases; unmatched junction bases: 10. The CDR3 runs 16 residues. Germline values: CDR1 MNHNS, CDR2 SASEGT. CDR3 bases: TGTGCCAGCAGTGATACGCAGGGGGCTATCGGTCAGCCCCAGCATTTT. As protein: CASSDTQGAIGQPQHF.

The rearrangement uses TRBV18 and TRBJ2-1, with TRBD2 matching 11 bases. This CDR3 has 16 residues. Looked up from germline, CDR1 is KGHSH and CDR2 is LQKENI. V was clipped by 3 bases and J by 5 bases; unmatched bases: 6. This CDR3 reads CASSPVAGGLDNEQFF. The DNA for the CDR3 is TGTGCCAGCTCACCGGTAGCGGGGGGGCTAGACAATGAGCAGTTCTTC. Full variable domain (rest looked up from reference TRBV18 and TRBJ2-1): NAGVMQNPRHLVRRRGQEARLRCSPMKGHSHVYWYRQLPEEGLKFMVYLQKENIIDESGMPKERFSAEFPKEGPSILRIQQVVRGDSAAYFCASSPVAGGLDNEQFFGPGTRLTVL.

This chain joins TRBV27 and TRBJ2-7; 15 bases agree with TRBD2. The length of the CDR3 is 15 residues. The V segment lost 5 bases and the J segment 7 bases; nucleotides outside the gene matches: 6. CDR1 and CDR2 from the germline V gene are MNHEY and SMNVEV (reference sequence). The CDR3 DNA reads TGTGCCAGCAGTCACAGGACTAGCGGGAGGGGTGAGCAGTACTTC. This translates into CASSHRTSGRGEQYF.

This chain joins TRBV6-6 and TRBJ1-1; D is uncertain. Germline loops: CDR1 MNHNY, CDR2 SVGAGI (reference sequence). Trimming left V 6 bases short and J 1 base short, with 9 bases between. This CDR3 is 13 amino acids long. The DNA for the CDR3 is TGTGCCAGCAGCCAAGGGAGGAACACTGAAGCTTTCTTT. It translates to CASSQGRNTEAFF.

This chain links TRBV15 with TRBJ1-2; no definite D call. V lost 0 bases, J lost 8 bases, and 10 bases lay in between. CDR1 is LNHNV, CDR2 YYDKDF, per germline (reference sequence). The CDR3 has 13 residues. The CDR3 reads CATSRDGSLGYTF. CDR3 nucleotide sequence: TGTGCCACCAGCAGAGATGGCTCGCTGGGCTACACCTTC.

This clone occurred once. V is TRBV19 and J is TRBJ2-7; D perhaps matches TRBD2 (5 bases). The CDR3 length is 15 residues. V lost 2 bases to trimming and J lost 3 bases, with 14 bases between them. The germline V gene has CDR1 LNHDA and CDR2 SQIVND (reference sequence). Written as DNA, the CDR3 is TGTGCCAGTAGTATAAATATCGGGGAGAGCTACGAGCAGTACTTC. This encodes CASSINIGESYEQYF.

This clone has a single count. The rearrangement links TRBV6-5 to TRBJ1-3; possibly TRBD1 for D (5 bases). The CDR3 runs 12 residues. The germline gives CDR1 MNHEY, CDR2 SVGAGI. V lost 6 bases, J lost 7 bases, and 10 bases lay in between. Written as DNA, the CDR3 is TGTGCCAGCAGAAGGGACTTCAACACCATATATTTT. Translated: CASRRDFNTIYF.

The rearrangement uses TRBV2 and TRBJ1-1; a possible D gene is TRBD1 (6 bases). From germline, CDR1 is SNHLY and CDR2 FYNNEI. The V end was cut by 6 bases, the J end by 6 bases, with 11 bases between. The CDR3 is made up of 12 amino acids. Here the CDR3 DNA reads TGTGCCAGCAGACAGGGCTTGGCTGAAGCTTTCTTT. Translation: CASRQGLAEAFF.

CDR3 sequence reads: CASSSRGGALGNTIYF. In nucleotides, the CDR3 is TGTGCCAGCAGCTCCAGAGGGGGGGCGCTTGGAAACACCATATATTTT. The chain combines TRBV9 with TRBJ1-3, with D tentatively TRBD1 (6 bases). The germline CDR1 and CDR2 sequences are SGDLS and YYNGEE. The CDR3 is made up of 16 amino acids. V was trimmed by 4 bases and J by 3 bases, leaving 17 bases between them.

The chain employs TRBV11-2 and TRBJ2-7; unclear D gene. V lost 5 bases and J 1 base, leaving 18 bases between the germline ends. The germline V gene encodes CDR1 SGHAT and CDR2 FQNNGV. The CDR3 runs 16 residues. The DNA of the CDR3 is TGTGCCAGCAGCCCGCTGGGCCCCCTCCCTTCCTACGAGCAGTACTTC. Amino acid sequence: CASSPLGPLPSYEQYF. The whole variable domain, remainder taken from reference TRBV11-2 and TRBJ2-7, is EAGVAQSPRYKIIEKRQSVAFWCNPISGHATLYWYQQILGQGPKLLIQFQNNGVVDDSQLPKDRFSAERLKGVDSTLKIQPAKLEDSAVYLCASSPLGPLPSYEQYFGPGTRLTVT.

V usage is TRBV7-9 and J usage is TRBJ2-7; 10 nucleotides match TRBD2. Germline V gene lookup returns CDR1 SEHNR and CDR2 FQNEAQ (reference sequence). This CDR3 has 15 residues. Trimming removed 1 base from V and 4 bases from J; junction bases left unmatched: 4. The CDR3 here is CASSLGASGGYEQYF. In DNA form, the CDR3 reads TGTGCCAGCAGCTTAGGAGCTAGCGGGGGATACGAGCAGTACTTC.

The rearrangement joins TRBV9 to TRBJ2-6, with a weak D call TRBD1 (6 bases). V lost 0 bases to trimming and J lost 4 bases, with 17 bases between them. The CDR3 is 18 amino acids. Germline loops: CDR1 SGDLS, CDR2 YYNGEE. The CDR3 nucleotides read TGTGCCAGCAGCGTAGCCCGGACAGCGCGAATGGGGGCCAACGTCCTGACTTTC. Protein product: CASSVARTARMGANVLTF. Looking up the rest from reference TRBV9 and TRBJ2-6 gives the full variable domain: DSGVTQTPKHLITATGQRVTLRCSPRSGDLSVYWYQQSLDQGLQFLIQYYNGEERAKGNILERFSAQQFPDLHSELNLSSLELGDSALYFCASSVARTARMGANVLTFGAGSRLTVL.

This clone has just a few counts. This chain uses TRBV7-3 with TRBJ1-3, with 8 bases lining up with TRBD1. CDR3 length: 17 amino acids. V gave up 5 bases and J gave up 2 bases; unmatched junction bases: 11. Germline CDR1 is SGHTA and CDR2 is FQGTGA. The CDR3 loop reads CASSLGPTGATGNTIYF. CDR3 in DNA: TGTGCCAGCAGCCTCGGGCCGACAGGGGCGACTGGAAACACCATATATTTT.

V usage is TRBV27 and J usage is TRBJ2-2; D is perhaps TRBD2 (5 bases). Deletions cut 6 bases from V and 6 bases from J, with 14 bases between. This CDR3 region has 14 residues. Germline CDR1 MNHEY, CDR2 SMNVEV (reference sequence). The CDR3 bases are TGTGCCAGCAGACGGGTACTAGACCCCGGGGAGCTGTTTTTT. Protein product: CASRRVLDPGELFF.

CDR3 protein: CASSPHPLALSGQETQYF. The CDR3 DNA reads as TGTGCCAGCAGCCCACATCCGTTGGCACTTTCGGGCCAAGAGACCCAGTACTTC. The rearrangement links TRBV11-2 to TRBJ2-5; D is undetermined. Germline V gives CDR1 SGHAT, CDR2 FQNNGV. The ends were cut back, 5 bases at V and 1 base at J, with 23 bases in the middle. The CDR3 extends over 18 amino acids.

This chain joins TRBV7-2 and TRBJ1-2; D call uncertain. Looked up from germline, CDR1 is SGHTA and CDR2 is FQGNSA. This CDR3 spans 15 amino acids. V was cut by 1 base and J by 6 bases, with 15 bases left in between. The CDR3: CASSLVREVVDGYTF. Written as DNA, the CDR3 is TGTGCCAGCAGCTTAGTTCGGGAAGTTGTGGATGGCTACACCTTC.

This clone was recorded once. This sequence joins TRBV6-5 and TRBJ2-2; 10 nucleotides line up with TRBD1. The length of the CDR3 is 15 residues. Germline CDR1 and CDR2: MNHEY and SVGAGI. Trimming took 6 bases from V and 5 from J; bases not matched to a gene: 6. Here the CDR3 DNA reads TGTGCCAGCAGCGACAGGGGGCGGGGGACCGGGGAGCTGTTTTTT. Its translation is CASSDRGRGTGELFF.

The V call is TRBV7-2, the J call TRBJ2-1; 7 nucleotides line up with TRBD2. The germline gives CDR1 SGHTA, CDR2 FQGNSA. J gave up 6 bases and V 5 bases, and 13 bases lay outside the gene matches. The CDR3 length is 16 residues. CDR3 DNA sequence: TGTGCCAGCAGCCCTCCGGGACTATCAATTGGCAATGAGCAGTTCTTC. Translating it yields CASSPPGLSIGNEQFF.

The chain links TRBV30 to TRBJ2-3; possibly TRBD1 for D (5 bases). This CDR3 has 14 amino acids. The V end lost 3 bases, the J end lost 5 bases, and 15 bases lay between the germline ends. Germline V lookup: CDR1 GTSNPN, CDR2 SVGIG (reference sequence). The CDR3 DNA sequence: TGTGCCTGGAGCCCATGGGCAGGGCGAGATACGCAGTATTTT. Amino acid sequence: CAWSPWAGRDTQYF. The full variable domain, in which reference TRBV30 and TRBJ2-3 provide the parts outside the CDR3, is SQTIHQWPATLVQPVGSPLSLECTVEGTSNPNLYWYRQAAGRGLQLLFYSVGIGQISSEVPQNLSASRPQDRQFILSSKKLLLSDSGFYLCAWSPWAGRDTQYFGPGTRLTVL.